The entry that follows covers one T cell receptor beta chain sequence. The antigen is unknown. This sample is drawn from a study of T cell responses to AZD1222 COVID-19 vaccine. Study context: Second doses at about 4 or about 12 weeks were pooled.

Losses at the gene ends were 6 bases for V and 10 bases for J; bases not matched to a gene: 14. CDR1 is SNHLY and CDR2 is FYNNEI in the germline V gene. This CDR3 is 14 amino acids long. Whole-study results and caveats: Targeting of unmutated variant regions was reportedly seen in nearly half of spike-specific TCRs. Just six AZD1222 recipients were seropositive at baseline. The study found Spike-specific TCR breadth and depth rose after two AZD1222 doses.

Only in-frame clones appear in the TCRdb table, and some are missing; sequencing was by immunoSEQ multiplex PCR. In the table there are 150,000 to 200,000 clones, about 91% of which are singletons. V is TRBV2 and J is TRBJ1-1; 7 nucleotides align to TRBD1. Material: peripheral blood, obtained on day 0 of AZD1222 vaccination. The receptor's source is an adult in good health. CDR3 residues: CASRDRTGDLRAFF. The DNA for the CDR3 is TGTGCCAGCAGGGACCGGACAGGAGACCTTAGAGCTTTCTTT. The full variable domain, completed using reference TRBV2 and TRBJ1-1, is EPEVTQTPSHQVTQMGQEVILRCVPISNHLYFYWYRQILGQKVEFLVSFYNNEISEKSEIFDDQFSVERPDGSNFTLKIRSTKLEDSAMYFCASRDRTGDLRAFFGQGTRLTVV.